The clone carrying this T cell receptor (beta chain) was observed at least ten times. Its antigen is not identified. This sample was included in a study of cytomegalovirus exposure and HLA in healthy donors. Broader study findings: Among TCR beta chains, those listed as cytomegalovirus-associated numbered over 150. Later analysis suggested most CMV-associated TCR beta chains were HLA-restricted. Association of 16,951 TCR beta sequences with HLA alleles was found at 0.05 false discovery rate in a later analysis.

This PCR relied on a set of 60 Vbeta primers and 13 Jbeta primers. How the authors handled the data: The authors later counted 70 million to 85 million unique TCR beta chains, 8.5 million to 13 million of them shared. Produced via immunoSEQ multiplex PCR; TCRdb's table is partial and in-frame only. V and J calls and clone size are copied from that table; D and trimming were computed from the DNA. The data hold 80,000 or so clones, with 70% to 85% observed a single time. The CDR3 is 14 residues long. V gave up 4 bases and J gave up 3 bases, with 10 bases separating them. The germline gives CDR1 SEHNR, CDR2 FQNEAQ (reference sequence).

This rearrangement joins TRBV7-9 to TRBJ2-1; tentatively, D is TRBD2 (5 bases). The sample taken for sequencing was PBMCs. This sequence originates from a man aged 25-45 years in good health and CMV-seropositive. The CDR3 protein is CASSSGRDYNEQFF. The CDR3 DNA is TGTGCCAGCAGCTCAGGCCGGGACTACAATGAGCAGTTCTTC.